This entry lists 19 T cell receptor beta chains sequenced from one sample in a study of beta chain features in type 1 diabetes (dated by TCRdb to 2016 to 2019). Broad study findings and their caveats: A moderate but significant shortening of TCRB CDR3 length was observed in type 1 diabetes patients in all four CD4+ subsets.

Libraries were constructed by the immunoSEQ multiplex PCR assay. The entire amount of isolated RNA was reverse transcribed using the High Capacity cDNA Reverse Transcription Kit, so the sequenced TCRB transcripts were expressed ones. Not all clones reach the TCRdb copy of this immuneACCESS table, which keeps in-frame sequences only. Checked studies attribute under half of the gap to unresolved V genes and leave the rest unexplained. The table for this sample lists approximately 260,000 clones; 20% to 25% of them were counted only once. The biggest ten clones account for roughly 0.013% of the sample. Their specific antigens are unknown. The sample consisted of naive CD4+ T cells from blood. The cell subset or site label, as the study defines it: true naive CD4+ T cells. The receptors derive from a woman aged 25 to 39 with type 1 diabetes.

In this sample, this clone turned up a few times. The chain is built from TRBV7-9 and TRBJ2-7; the match to TRBD2 covers 9 bases. With V trimmed by 5 bases and J by 4 bases, 9 bases remained unmatched. The V gene's germline CDR1 is SEHNR and CDR2 FQNEAQ (reference sequence). The CDR3 sequence is 15 residues long. The CDR3 here is CASSPVAGALYEQYF. The CDR3 coding sequence is TGTGCCAGCAGCCCGGTAGCGGGAGCTCTTTACGAGCAGTACTTC.

This clone occurred a few times. The chain carries TRBV14 and TRBJ2-6, with a possible D match to TRBD2 (6 bases). The ends were cut back, 1 base at V and 3 bases at J, with 7 bases in the middle. This CDR3 has 15 amino acids. From germline, CDR1 is SGHDN and CDR2 FVKESK. The CDR3 DNA follows: TGTGCCAGCAGCCAAGGCGGGGTTGGGGCCAACGTCCTGACTTTC. Protein product: CASSQGGVGANVLTF.

The CDR3 protein is CASSPATGGYEQYF. In nucleotides, the CDR3 is TGTGCCAGCTCACCGGCGACAGGGGGTTACGAGCAGTACTTC. The rearrangement joins TRBV18 to TRBJ2-7, with 9 bases matching TRBD1. CDR1 is KGHSH, CDR2 LQKENI, per germline. CDR3 length: 14 amino acids. J lost 4 bases, V lost 3 bases, and 4 bases had no gene match.

V is TRBV5-8 and J is TRBJ2-5; D remains unclear. CDR1 SGHTS and CDR2 YDEGEE come from the germline V gene. The CDR3 loop spans 15 amino acids. The V gene lost 4 bases and the J gene lost 5 bases, with 18 bases spanning the gap. CDR3 bases: TGTGCCAGCAGCCCCAGACTCATCCCTGGGGAGACCCAGTACTTC. Amino acids: CASSPRLIPGETQYF.

This clone occurred a few times. The V and J genes are TRBV4-1 and TRBJ1-2; 10 nucleotides align to TRBD1. CDR3 length: 17 amino acids. The trim removed 1 base at V and 8 bases at J, leaving 13 bases unmatched. Per the germline V gene, CDR1 is MGHRA and CDR2 is YSYEKL. The chain's CDR3 is CASSQGPGQGPPLGYTF. The CDR3 nucleotides are TGCGCCAGCAGCCAAGGTCCGGGACAGGGGCCTCCATTGGGCTACACCTTC.

J is TRBJ2-1 and V is TRBV5-6; D perhaps matches TRBD2 (5 bases). Deletions cut 0 bases from V and 3 bases from J, with 10 bases between. There are 15 residues in the CDR3. Germline V gives CDR1 SGHDT, CDR2 YYEEEE. CDR3 nucleotides: TGTGCCAGCAGCTTGGGACTACCAAACTACAATGAGCAGTTCTTC. It is translated as CASSLGLPNYNEQFF.

The genes are TRBV6-5 and TRBJ2-3; weak D call: TRBD1 (6 bases). The CDR3 sequence is 13 residues long. In germline, CDR1 is MNHEY, CDR2 SVGAGI. V gave up 6 bases and J gave up 4 bases, with 11 bases separating them. The CDR3 loop reads CASRTPGADTQYF. CDR3 coding DNA: TGTGCCAGCAGAACCCCAGGGGCAGATACGCAGTATTTT.

This CDR3 reads CASSQEVQRKSSYEQYF. Here the CDR3 DNA reads TGCGCCAGCAGCCAAGAAGTACAGCGGAAGAGCTCCTACGAGCAGTACTTC. The chain links TRBV4-1 to TRBJ2-7; D perhaps matches TRBD2 (5 bases). The CDR3 has 17 residues. Trimming cost V 0 bases and J 0 bases, with 15 bases left between them. Germline-derived CDR1 and CDR2 are MGHRA and YSYEKL.

This clone has just a few counts. The V call is TRBV29-1, the J call TRBJ1-5; D not certain. V dropped 2 bases and J dropped 4 bases, with 6 bases sitting between them. The CDR3 consists of 12 residues. Germline assignment: CDR1 SQVTM and CDR2 ANQGSEA. As DNA, the CDR3 is TGCAGCGTTGAAAATCCTAATCAGCCCCAGCATTTT. The encoded protein is CSVENPNQPQHF.

The J gene is TRBJ1-4, the V gene TRBV29-1; 7 positions agree with TRBD1. The CDR3 covers 13 residues. Germline V lookup: CDR1 SQVTM, CDR2 ANQGSEA. Trimming took 5 bases from V and 2 from J; bases not matched to a gene: 2. The CDR3 is CSVRGGTNEKLFF. CDR3 nucleotide sequence: TGCAGCGTTAGAGGGGGCACTAATGAAAAACTGTTTTTT.

The chain has TRBV29-1 and TRBJ1-2; D ambiguous. This CDR3 is 14 amino acids long. V lost 4 bases and J lost 5, with 17 bases in between. Germline V gene lookup returns CDR1 SQVTM and CDR2 ANQGSEA. DNA of the CDR3: TGCAGCGTTGTAGGGCTGGAGGTCGAGTATGGCTACACCTTC. Translating it yields CSVVGLEVEYGYTF.

This clone was detected only a few times. This chain joins TRBV5-1 and TRBJ2-7; a weak D match, TRBD1 (6 bases). Per the germline V gene, CDR1 is SGHRS and CDR2 is YFSETQ. The CDR3 sequence is 16 residues long. V lost 4 bases, J lost 0 bases, and 17 bases lay in between. The chain's CDR3 is CASSPQGAHSSYEQYF. The CDR3 DNA follows: TGCGCCAGCAGCCCACAGGGAGCCCATAGCTCCTACGAGCAGTACTTC.

Only a few counts were recorded for this clone. The chain joins TRBV29-1 to TRBJ1-1; a possible D gene is TRBD1 (5 bases). CDR1 and CDR2 from the germline V gene are SQVTM and ANQGSEA. The CDR3 extends over 12 amino acids. V lost 4 bases and J lost 4, with 10 bases in between. The CDR3 DNA is TGCAGCGTTGGCTCAGGGCTCACTGAAGCTTTCTTT. Translating gives CSVGSGLTEAFF.

This clone came up a few times. This chain links TRBV15 with TRBJ2-7; a weak D match, TRBD2 (6 bases). Trimming removed 4 bases at V and 5 bases at J, with 12 bases between. This CDR3 spans 13 amino acids. CDR1 and CDR2 (germline): LNHNV, YYDKDF (reference sequence). CDR3 sequence: CATSTRGGNEQYF. CDR3 nucleotides: TGTGCCACCAGCACCCGAGGCGGGAACGAGCAGTACTTC.

This clone showed up just a few times. The chain couples TRBV7-9 to TRBJ2-1, with D maybe TRBD1 (6 bases). CDR1 and CDR2 (germline): SEHNR, FQNEAQ (reference sequence). V was shortened by 7 bases and J by 15 bases, with 19 bases between the two germline ends. This CDR3 has 12 amino acids. The DNA of the CDR3 is TGTGCCAGCATCTCTAGAGGGGGATACTGGTTCTTC. It is translated as CASISRGGYWFF.

The chain has TRBV19 and TRBJ2-7; 7 nucleotides align to TRBD2. Looked up from germline, CDR1 is LNHDA and CDR2 is SQIVND (reference sequence). The CDR3 contains 14 residues. J gave up 3 bases and V 4 bases, and 6 bases lay outside the gene matches. CDR3 residues: CASSTLGGSYEQYF. For the CDR3, the DNA is TGTGCCAGTAGTACCCTCGGCGGGAGCTACGAGCAGTACTTC.

This rearrangement joins TRBV25-1 to TRBJ1-4, with a weak D call TRBD1 (5 bases). CDR1 is MGHDK and CDR2 is SYGVNS in the germline V gene. The CDR3 runs 14 residues. V was clipped by 4 bases and J by 4 bases, with 10 bases between them. The CDR3 nucleotides are TGTGCCAGCAGTGTCGGAAGGGGTAATGAAAAACTGTTTTTT. Encoded protein: CASSVGRGNEKLFF.

Worth noting for this clone: Compared with germline, one end of the junction differs, possibly owing to a read error. The V and J genes are TRBV2 and TRBJ2-7; no firm D call. The CDR3 is 8 amino acids. CDR1 is SNHLY, CDR2 FYNNEI, per germline. CDR3 sequence reads: CASDEAAF. The CDR3 region has the DNA TGTGCCAGCGATGAGGCAGCCTTC.

The chain carries TRBV25-1 and TRBJ1-5; D is ambiguous. This CDR3 contains 13 residues. Germline CDR1 MGHDK, CDR2 SYGVNS. V was cut by 6 bases and J by 6 bases, with 12 bases left in between. CDR3 nucleotides: TGTGCCAGCAGCCGGCAGGTGGGTCAGCCCCAGCATTTT. Amino acids: CASSRQVGQPQHF.